Included here is one T cell receptor (beta chain) sequence, with context. Its specificity is not known. TCRdb keeps only in-frame clones here, not all; method: immunoSEQ multiplex PCR. The sample records roughly 1,500,000 clones, roughly 98% being singletons. These data come from a study of shared clonotypes between healthy human individuals. Study outcomes and limitations: Among the subsets, naive ones generally showed larger estimated richness than memory ones.

Germline lookup yields CDR1 SGHKS and CDR2 YYEKEE (reference sequence). V lost 1 base to trimming and J lost 2 bases; unmatched junction nucleotides: 5. This CDR3 contains 16 residues. The sequence derives from a man aged 30 to 39 in good health. Sequenced sample: naive CD4+ T cells sorted from blood. Subset here: CD45RA+ positively selected. The chain joins TRBV5-5 to TRBJ1-2, with 10 nucleotides matching TRBD1. This chain's CDR3 is CASSLRWTGGNYGYTF. CDR3 coding DNA: TGTGCCAGCAGCTTGAGGTGGACAGGGGGGAACTATGGCTACACCTTC.